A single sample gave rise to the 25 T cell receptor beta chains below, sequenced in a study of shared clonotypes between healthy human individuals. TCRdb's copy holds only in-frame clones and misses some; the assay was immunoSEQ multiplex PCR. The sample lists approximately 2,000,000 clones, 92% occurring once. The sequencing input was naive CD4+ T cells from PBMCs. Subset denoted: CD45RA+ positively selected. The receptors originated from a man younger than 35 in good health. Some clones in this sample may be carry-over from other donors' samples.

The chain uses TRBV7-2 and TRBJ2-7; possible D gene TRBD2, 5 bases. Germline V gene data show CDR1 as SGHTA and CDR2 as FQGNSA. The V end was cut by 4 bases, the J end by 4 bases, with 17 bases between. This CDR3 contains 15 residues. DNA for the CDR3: TGTGCCAGCAGCTACAGAAAAGGAGGCGGGTACGAGCAGTACTTC. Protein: CASSYRKGGGYEQYF.

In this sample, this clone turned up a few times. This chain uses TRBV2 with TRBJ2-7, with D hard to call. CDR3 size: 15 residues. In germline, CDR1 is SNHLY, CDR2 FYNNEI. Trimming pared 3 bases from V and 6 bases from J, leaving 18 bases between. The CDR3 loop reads CASSELSDRVGEQYF. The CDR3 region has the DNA TGTGCCAGCAGTGAGTTGAGCGACCGGGTTGGCGAGCAGTACTTC.

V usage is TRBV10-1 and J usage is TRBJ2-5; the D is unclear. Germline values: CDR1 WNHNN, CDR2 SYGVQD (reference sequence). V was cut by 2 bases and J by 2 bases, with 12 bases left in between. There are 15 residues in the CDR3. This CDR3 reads CASSEGPPRQETQYF. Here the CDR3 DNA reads TGCGCCAGCAGTGAGGGACCCCCCAGGCAAGAGACCCAGTACTTC.

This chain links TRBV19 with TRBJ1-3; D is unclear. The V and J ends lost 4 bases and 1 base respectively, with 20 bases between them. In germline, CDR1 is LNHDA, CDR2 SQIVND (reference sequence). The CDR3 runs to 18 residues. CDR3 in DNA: TGTGCCAGTAGTACAAGACCAAGCTCCATAACTTCTGGAAACACCATATATTTT. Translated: CASSTRPSSITSGNTIYF.

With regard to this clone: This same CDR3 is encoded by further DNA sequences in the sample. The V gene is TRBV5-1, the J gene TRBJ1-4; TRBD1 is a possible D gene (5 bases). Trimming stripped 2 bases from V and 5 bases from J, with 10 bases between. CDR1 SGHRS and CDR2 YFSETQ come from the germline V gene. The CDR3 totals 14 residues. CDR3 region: CASSFGTDNEKLFF. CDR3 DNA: TGCGCCAGCAGCTTCGGGACGGACAATGAAAAACTGTTTTTT.

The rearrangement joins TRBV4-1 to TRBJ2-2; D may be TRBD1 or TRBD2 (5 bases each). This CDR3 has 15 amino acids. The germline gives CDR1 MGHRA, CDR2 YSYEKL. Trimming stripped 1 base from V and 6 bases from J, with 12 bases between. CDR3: CASSQGGIMAGELFF. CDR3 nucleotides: TGCGCCAGCAGCCAAGGGGGGATAATGGCCGGGGAGCTGTTTTTT.

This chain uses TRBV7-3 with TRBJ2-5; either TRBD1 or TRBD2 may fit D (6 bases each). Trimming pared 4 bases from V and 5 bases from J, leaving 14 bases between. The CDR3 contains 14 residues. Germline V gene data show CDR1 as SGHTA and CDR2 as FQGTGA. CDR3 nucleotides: TGTGCCAGCAGCTCAAGGGGGGTCGGGGAGACCCAGTACTTC. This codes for CASSSRGVGETQYF. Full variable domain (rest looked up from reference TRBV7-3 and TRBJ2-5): GAGVSQTPSNKVTEKGKYVELRCDPISGHTALYWYRQSLGQGPEFLIYFQGTGAADDSGLPNDRFFAVRPEGSVSTLKIQRTERGDSAVYLCASSSRGVGETQYFGPGTRLLVL.

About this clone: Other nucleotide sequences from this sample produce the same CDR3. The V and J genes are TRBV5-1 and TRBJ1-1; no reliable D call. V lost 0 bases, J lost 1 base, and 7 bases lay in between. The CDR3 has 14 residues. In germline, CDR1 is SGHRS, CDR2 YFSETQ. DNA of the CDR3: TGCGCCAGCAGCTTGGGTCCGGAGAACACTGAAGCTTTCTTT. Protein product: CASSLGPENTEAFF.

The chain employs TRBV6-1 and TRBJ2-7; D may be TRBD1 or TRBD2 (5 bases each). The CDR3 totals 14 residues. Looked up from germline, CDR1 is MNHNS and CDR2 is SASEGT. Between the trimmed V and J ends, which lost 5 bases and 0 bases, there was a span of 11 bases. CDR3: CASSSRDGSYEQYF. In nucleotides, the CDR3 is TGTGCCAGCAGTTCCCGGGACGGCTCCTACGAGCAGTACTTC.

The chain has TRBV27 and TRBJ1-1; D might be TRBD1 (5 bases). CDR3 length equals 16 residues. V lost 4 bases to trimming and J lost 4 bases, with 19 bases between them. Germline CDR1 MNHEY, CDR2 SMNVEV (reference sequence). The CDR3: CASSSVWGGGGTEAFF. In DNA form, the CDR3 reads TGTGCCAGCAGTTCTGTATGGGGGGGTGGCGGCACTGAAGCTTTCTTT.

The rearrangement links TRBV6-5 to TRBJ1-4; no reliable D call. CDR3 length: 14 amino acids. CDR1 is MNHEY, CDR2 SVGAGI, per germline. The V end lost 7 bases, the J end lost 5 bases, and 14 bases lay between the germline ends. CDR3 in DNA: TGTGCCAGCAAATTGAGTTCCTTGAATGAAAAACTGTTTTTT. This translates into CASKLSSLNEKLFF.

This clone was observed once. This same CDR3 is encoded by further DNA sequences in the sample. CDR3 coding DNA: TGTGCCAGCAGTGAAGCCCACTACGAGCAGTACTTC. This sequence encodes CASSEAHYEQYF. The chain has TRBV6-1 and TRBJ2-7, with D unresolved. The V and J ends lost 0 bases and 3 bases respectively, with 3 bases between them. Germline V gene lookup returns CDR1 MNHNS and CDR2 SASEGT. The CDR3 spans 12 residues.

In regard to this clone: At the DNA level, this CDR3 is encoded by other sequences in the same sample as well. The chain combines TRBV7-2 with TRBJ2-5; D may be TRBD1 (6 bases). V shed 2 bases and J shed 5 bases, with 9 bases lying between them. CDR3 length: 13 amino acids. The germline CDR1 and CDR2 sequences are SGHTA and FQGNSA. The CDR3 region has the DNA TGTGCCAGCAGCTTATATCAGGGGGAGACCCAGTACTTC. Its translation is CASSLYQGETQYF.

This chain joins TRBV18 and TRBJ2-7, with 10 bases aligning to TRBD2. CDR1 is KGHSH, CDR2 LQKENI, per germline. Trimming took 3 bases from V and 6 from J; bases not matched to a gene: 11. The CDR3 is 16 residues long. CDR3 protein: CASSPTRVAGGLEQYF. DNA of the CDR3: TGTGCCAGCTCACCCACCAGGGTAGCGGGAGGACTCGAGCAGTACTTC.

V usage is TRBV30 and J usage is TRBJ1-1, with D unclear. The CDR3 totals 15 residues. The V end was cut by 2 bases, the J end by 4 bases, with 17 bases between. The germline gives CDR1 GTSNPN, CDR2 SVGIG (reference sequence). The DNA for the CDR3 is TGTGCCTGGAGTCGAGGTCGGGTTACGTTCACTGAAGCTTTCTTT. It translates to CAWSRGRVTFTEAFF.

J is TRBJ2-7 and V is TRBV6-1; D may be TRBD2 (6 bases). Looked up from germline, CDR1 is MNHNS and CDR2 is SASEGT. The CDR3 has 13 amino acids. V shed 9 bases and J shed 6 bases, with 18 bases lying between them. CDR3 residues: CASYREAGTEQYF. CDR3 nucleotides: TGTGCCAGTTACAGAGAAGCGGGTACCGAGCAGTACTTC.

CDR3 sequence (DNA): TGTGCCAGCACCTACAGGGAGGGGAGCACTGAAGCTTTCTTT. Translated: CASTYREGSTEAFF. The chain couples TRBV9 to TRBJ1-1; possible D gene TRBD1, 6 bases. The CDR3 has 14 residues. Germline assignment: CDR1 SGDLS and CDR2 YYNGEE. V was cut by 6 bases and J by 4 bases, with 16 bases left in between.

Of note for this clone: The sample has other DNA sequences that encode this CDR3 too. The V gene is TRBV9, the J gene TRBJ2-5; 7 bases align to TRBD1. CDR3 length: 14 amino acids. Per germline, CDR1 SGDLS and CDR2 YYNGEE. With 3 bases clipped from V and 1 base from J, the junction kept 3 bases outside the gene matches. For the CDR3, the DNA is TGTGCCAGCAGCGCCCGGGACAGCCAAGAGACCCAGTACTTC. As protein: CASSARDSQETQYF.

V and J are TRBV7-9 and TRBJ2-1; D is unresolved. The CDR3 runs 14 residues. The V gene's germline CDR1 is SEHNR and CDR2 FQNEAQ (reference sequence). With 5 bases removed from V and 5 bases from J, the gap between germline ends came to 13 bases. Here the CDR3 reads CASSPRGRDNEQFF. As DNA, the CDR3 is TGTGCCAGCAGCCCCAGAGGAAGGGACAATGAGCAGTTCTTC. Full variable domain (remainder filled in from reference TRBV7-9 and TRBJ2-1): DTGVSQNPRHKITKRGQNVTFRCDPISEHNRLYWYRQTLGQGPEFLTYFQNEAQLEKSRLLSDRFSAERPKGSFSTLEIQRTEQGDSAMYLCASSPRGRDNEQFFGPGTRLTVL.

For the CDR3, the DNA is TGCGCCAGCAGCCAAGATCCTTCACAGGGGGCTCTAGTCTATGGCTACACCTTC. Its translation is CASSQDPSQGALVYGYTF. J is TRBJ1-2 and V is TRBV4-3, with 9 bases lining up with TRBD1. The CDR3 totals 18 residues. V lost 0 bases to trimming and J lost 4 bases; unmatched junction nucleotides: 12. Germline CDR1 and CDR2: LGHNA and YSLEER.

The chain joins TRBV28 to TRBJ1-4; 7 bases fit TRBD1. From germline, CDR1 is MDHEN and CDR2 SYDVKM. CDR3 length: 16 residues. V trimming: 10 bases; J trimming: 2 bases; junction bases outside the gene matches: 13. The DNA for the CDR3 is TGTGCCATCCCTGCGACAGGGACGAGGACTAATGAAAAACTGTTTTTT. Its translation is CAIPATGTRTNEKLFF.

Written as DNA, the CDR3 is TGTGCCAGCTCACCCACAAGGGGCGGGAGCTCCAAACGATACAATGAGCAGTTCTTC. It codes for CASSPTRGGSSKRYNEQFF. V is TRBV18 and J is TRBJ2-1; TRBD2 matches 7 bases. CDR1 is KGHSH and CDR2 is LQKENI in the germline V gene. V lost 3 bases to trimming and J lost 4 bases; unmatched junction nucleotides: 18. The CDR3 has 19 residues.

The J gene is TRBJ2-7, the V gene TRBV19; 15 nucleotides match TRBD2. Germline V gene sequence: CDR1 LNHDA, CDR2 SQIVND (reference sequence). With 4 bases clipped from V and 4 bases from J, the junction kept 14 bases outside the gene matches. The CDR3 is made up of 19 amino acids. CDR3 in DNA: TGTGCCAGTAGTACCAAATCAAACCTCGGACTAGCGGGAGGGTACGAGCAGTACTTC. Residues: CASSTKSNLGLAGGYEQYF.

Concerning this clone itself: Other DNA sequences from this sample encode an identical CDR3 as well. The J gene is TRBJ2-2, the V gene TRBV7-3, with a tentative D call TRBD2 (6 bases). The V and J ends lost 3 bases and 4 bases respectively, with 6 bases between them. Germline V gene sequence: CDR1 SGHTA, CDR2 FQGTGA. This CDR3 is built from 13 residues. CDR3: CASSLGGTGELFF. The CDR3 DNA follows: TGTGCCAGCAGCTTGGGGGGCACCGGGGAGCTGTTTTTT.

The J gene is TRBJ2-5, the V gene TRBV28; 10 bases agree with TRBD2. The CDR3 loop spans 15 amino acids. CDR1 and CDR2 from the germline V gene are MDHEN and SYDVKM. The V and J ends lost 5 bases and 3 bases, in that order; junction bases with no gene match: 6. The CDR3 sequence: CASSTGTSAKETQYF. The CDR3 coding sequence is TGTGCCAGCAGTACCGGGACTAGCGCCAAAGAGACCCAGTACTTC.